The present entry profiles one T cell receptor (beta chain) with its context. The target antigen is unknown. The sample originates from a study of tumor-infiltrating lymphocytes in primary liver carcinoma. Looking at the study overall: Spanning 4.2 to 10 cm, the tumors were T1-T3 N0M0. Broader study findings: Between tumor regions, pairs overlapped more than tumor-adjacent and tumor-blood pairs did.

From about 0.5 ug of total RNA, TCR beta-specific cDNA was reverse-transcribed using a constant-region primer. Generation of the TCR beta libraries relied on three nested multiplex PCR rounds using slightly modified ARM-PCR. TRBV1-TRBV30 forward primers paired with a C-beta reverse primer were used in the first two PCR rounds, which ran approximately 10 cycles each. TCRdb fed the multiplex PCR reads into MiXCR, producing one record per CDR3 protein. This sample carries around 37,000 distinct CDR3 sequences, approximately 82% of them seen once, and the ten largest clones take 35% to 40%. The CDR3 totals 14 residues. CDR1 and CDR2 from the germline V gene are MDHEN and SYDVKM. The V end lost 6 bases, the J end lost 9 bases, and 15 bases lay between the germline ends. Taking about 19-32 mg of unsorted bulk tissue, the authors co-extracted RNA and DNA. None of the patients had received treatment, and all had chronic HBV infection.

The clonotype comes from a man in his forties or fifties with primary liver carcinoma and hepatitis B virus infection. The V gene is TRBV28, the J gene TRBJ1-6, with D possibly being TRBD1 (6 bases). The specimen sequenced was tumor-adjacent normal liver tissue. CDR3 coding DNA: TGTGCCAGCAGATTTGGGGGGCTAGGTTCACCCCTCCACTTT. Its translation: CASRFGGLGSPLHF.